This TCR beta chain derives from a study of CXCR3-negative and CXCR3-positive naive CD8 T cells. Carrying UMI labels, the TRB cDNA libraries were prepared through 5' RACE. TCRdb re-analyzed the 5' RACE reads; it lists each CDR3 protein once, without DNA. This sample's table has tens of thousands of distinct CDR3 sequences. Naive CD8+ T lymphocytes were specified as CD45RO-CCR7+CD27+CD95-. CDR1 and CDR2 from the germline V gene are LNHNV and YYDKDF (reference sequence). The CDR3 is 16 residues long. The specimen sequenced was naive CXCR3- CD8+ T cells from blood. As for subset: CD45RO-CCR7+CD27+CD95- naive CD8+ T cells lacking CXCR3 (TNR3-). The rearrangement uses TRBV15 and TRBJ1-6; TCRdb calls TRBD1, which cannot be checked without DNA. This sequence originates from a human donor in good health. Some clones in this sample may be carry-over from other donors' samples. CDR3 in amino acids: CATSRFSETVNSPLHF.